This section outlines one T cell receptor beta chain sequence together with its context. The data originate from a study of blood T cell repertoires in COVID-19. For the study at large: Samples representing acute and convalescent COVID-19 were sourced from the United States, Italy and Spain.

CDR1 SGHDT and CDR2 YYEEEE come from the germline V gene. Trimming cost V 1 base and J 1 base, with 12 bases left between them. The CDR3 loop spans 15 amino acids. Clones were sequenced by immunoSEQ multiplex PCR, and TCRdb holds only the in-frame ones, with some missing. The sample shows 250,000 or so clones, approximately 83% of them seen only once. Participants spanned ages roughly 18 to 95 years and resided in 20 to 30 US areas. Clinical history as reported by participants underpinned cohort assignment. The clonotype was recovered from a man between 45 and 60 years old who had recovered from COVID-19. The chain uses TRBV5-6 and TRBJ2-7; no definite D call. The sample was PBMCs or T cells enriched from blood (not recorded which). The CDR3 DNA is TGTGCCAGCAGCTTGCGGCGCCAGCGATCCTACGAGCAGTACTTC. It codes for CASSLRRQRSYEQYF.